This T cell receptor (beta chain) stems from a study of cytomegalovirus exposure and HLA in healthy donors. The V segment lost 0 bases and the J segment 10 bases; nucleotides outside the gene matches: 3. CDR3 length equals 12 residues. Germline lookup yields CDR1 SGHNT and CDR2 YENEEA. The donors formed part of the approximately 120-subject validation cohort, distinct from the roughly 730-subject first cohort. Some clones are missing from TCRdb's copy, which holds only in-frame ones; the method was immunoSEQ multiplex PCR. The sample includes 300,000 to 450,000 clones, more than 80% of them seen just once.

This receptor was identified in a woman under 30 in good health and CMV-seronegative. Sequenced material: PBMCs. The rearrangement uses TRBV11-3 and TRBJ2-7; 7 bases agree with TRBD1. The CDR3 reads CASSLETGVQYF. Here the CDR3 DNA reads TGTGCCAGCAGCTTAGAAACAGGGGTCCAGTACTTC.